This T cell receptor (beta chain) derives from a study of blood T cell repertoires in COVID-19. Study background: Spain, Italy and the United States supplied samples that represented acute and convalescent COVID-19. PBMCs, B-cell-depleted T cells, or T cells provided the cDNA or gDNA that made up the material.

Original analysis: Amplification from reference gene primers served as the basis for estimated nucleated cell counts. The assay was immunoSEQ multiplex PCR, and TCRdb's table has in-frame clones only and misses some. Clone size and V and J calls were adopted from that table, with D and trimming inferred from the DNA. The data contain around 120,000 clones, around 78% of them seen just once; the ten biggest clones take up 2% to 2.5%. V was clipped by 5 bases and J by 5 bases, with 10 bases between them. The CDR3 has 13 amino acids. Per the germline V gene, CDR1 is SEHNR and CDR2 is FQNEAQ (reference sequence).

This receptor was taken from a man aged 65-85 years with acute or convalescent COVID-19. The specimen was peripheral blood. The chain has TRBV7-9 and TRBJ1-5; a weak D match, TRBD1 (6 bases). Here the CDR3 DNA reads TGTGCCAGCAGCGCAGGGGCGGATCAGCCCCAGCATTTT. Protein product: CASSAGADQPQHF.